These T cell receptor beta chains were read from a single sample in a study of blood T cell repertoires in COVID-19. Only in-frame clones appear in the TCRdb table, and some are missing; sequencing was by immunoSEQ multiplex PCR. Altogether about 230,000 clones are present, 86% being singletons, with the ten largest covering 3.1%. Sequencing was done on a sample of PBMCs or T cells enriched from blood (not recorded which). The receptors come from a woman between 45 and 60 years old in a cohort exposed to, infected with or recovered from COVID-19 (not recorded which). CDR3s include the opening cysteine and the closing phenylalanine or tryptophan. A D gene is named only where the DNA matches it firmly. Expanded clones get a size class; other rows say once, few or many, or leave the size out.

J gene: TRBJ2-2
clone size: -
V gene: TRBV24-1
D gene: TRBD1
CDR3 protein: CATRGDGTGTNTGELFF
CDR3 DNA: TGTGCCACCAGGGGGGATGGGACAGGAACGAACACCGGGGAGCTGTTTTTT

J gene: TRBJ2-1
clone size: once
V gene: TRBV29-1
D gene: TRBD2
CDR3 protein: CSVAGGRYNEQFF
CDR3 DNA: TGCAGCGTAGCGGGGGGGAGGTACAATGAGCAGTTCTTC

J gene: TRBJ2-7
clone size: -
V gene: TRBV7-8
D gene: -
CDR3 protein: CASSPGTSYEQYF
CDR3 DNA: TGTGCCAGCAGCCCAGGGACATCCTACGAGCAGTACTTC

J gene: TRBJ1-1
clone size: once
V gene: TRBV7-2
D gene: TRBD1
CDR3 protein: CASSSRGTGEAFF
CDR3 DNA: TGTGCCAGCAGCTCGCGCGGGACAGGCGAAGCTTTCTTT

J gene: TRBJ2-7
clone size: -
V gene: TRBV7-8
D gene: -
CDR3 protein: CASSPLSEQYF
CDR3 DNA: TGTGCCAGCAGCCCCCTGTCCGAGCAGTACTTC

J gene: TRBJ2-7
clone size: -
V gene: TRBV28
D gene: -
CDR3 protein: CASSSSGTLSSYEQYF
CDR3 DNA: TGTGCCAGCAGTTCCTCCGGGACTCTGAGCTCCTACGAGCAGTACTTC

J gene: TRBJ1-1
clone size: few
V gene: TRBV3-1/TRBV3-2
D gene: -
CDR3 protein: CASSQIPQTEAFF
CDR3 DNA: TGTGCCAGCAGCCAAATTCCCCAGACTGAAGCTTTCTTT

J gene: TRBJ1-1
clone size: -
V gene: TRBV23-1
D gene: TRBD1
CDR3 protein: CASNQDRVNTEAFF
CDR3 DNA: TGCGCCAGCAACCAGGACAGGGTTAACACTGAAGCTTTCTTT

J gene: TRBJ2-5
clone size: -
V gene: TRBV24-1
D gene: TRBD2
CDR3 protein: CATSDPSGGEETQYF
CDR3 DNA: TGTGCCACCAGTGATCCTAGCGGGGGGGAAGAGACCCAGTACTTC

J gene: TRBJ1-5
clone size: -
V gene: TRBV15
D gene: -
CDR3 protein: CATISRVPWVNQPQHF
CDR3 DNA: TGTGCCACCATAAGCAGGGTTCCTTGGGTCAATCAGCCCCAGCATTTT

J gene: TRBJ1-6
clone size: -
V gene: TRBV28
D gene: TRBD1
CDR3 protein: CASSQGQGASPLHF
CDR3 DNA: TGTGCCAGCAGTCAGGGACAGGGGGCTTCACCCCTCCACTTT

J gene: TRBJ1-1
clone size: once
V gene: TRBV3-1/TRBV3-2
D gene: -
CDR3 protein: CASSQVTGKTEAFF
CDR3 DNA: TGTGCCAGCAGCCAAGTTACAGGGAAGACTGAAGCTTTCTTT

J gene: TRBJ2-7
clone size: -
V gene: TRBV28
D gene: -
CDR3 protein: CASSDRGSMTSYEQYF
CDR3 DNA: TGTGCCAGCAGTGATCGGGGGAGCATGACCTCCTACGAGCAGTACTTC

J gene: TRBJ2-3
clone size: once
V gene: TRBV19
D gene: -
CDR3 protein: CASSARADTQYF
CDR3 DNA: TGTGCCAGTAGTGCCCGGGCAGATACGCAGTATTTT

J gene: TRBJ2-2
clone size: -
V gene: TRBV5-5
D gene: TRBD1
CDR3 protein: CASSLIGQGAVGELFF
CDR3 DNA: TGTGCCAGCAGCTTGATTGGGCAGGGGGCCGTCGGGGAGCTGTTTTTT

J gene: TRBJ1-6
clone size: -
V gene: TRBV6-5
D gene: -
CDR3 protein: CASSYAGNSPLHF
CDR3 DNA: TGTGCCAGCAGTTACGCCGGTAATTCACCCCTCCACTTT

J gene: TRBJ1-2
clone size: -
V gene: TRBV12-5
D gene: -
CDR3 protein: CASGLGQAINYGYTF
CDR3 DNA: TGTGCTAGTGGTTTGGGACAGGCCATCAACTATGGCTACACCTTC

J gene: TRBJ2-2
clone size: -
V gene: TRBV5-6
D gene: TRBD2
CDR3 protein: CASSPLAGFGELFF
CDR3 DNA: TGTGCCAGCAGCCCACTAGCGGGGTTCGGGGAGCTGTTTTTT

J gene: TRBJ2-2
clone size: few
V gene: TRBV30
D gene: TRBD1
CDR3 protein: CAWREDRGRVSTGELFF
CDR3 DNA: TGTGCCTGGAGAGAAGACAGGGGTCGGGTTAGCACCGGGGAGCTGTTTTTT

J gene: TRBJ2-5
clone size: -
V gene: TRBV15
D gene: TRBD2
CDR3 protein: CATTRRGGVTETQYF
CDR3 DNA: TGTGCCACCACCAGACGGGGGGGCGTCACGGAGACCCAGTACTTC

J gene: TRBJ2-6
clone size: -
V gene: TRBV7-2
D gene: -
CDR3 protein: CASNPVFGAGANVLTF
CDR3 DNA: TGTGCCAGCAACCCCGTCTTCGGGGCTGGGGCCAACGTCCTGACTTTC

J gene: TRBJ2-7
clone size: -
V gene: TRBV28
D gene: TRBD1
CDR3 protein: CASSLRQGPYEQYF
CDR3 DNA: TGTGCCAGCAGTTTGAGACAGGGGCCCTACGAGCAGTACTTC

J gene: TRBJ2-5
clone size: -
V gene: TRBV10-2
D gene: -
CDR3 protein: CASSVRGKETQYF
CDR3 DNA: TGCGCCAGCAGTGTTCGGGGGAAAGAGACCCAGTACTTC

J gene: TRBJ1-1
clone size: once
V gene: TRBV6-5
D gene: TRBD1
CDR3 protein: CASSGDRGPNTEAFF
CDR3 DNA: TGTGCCAGCAGCGGAGACAGGGGGCCGAACACTGAAGCTTTCTTT

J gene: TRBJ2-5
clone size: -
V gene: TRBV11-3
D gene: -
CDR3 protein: CASSLGQQETQYF
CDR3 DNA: TGTGCCAGCAGCTTAGGACAGCAAGAGACCCAGTACTTC

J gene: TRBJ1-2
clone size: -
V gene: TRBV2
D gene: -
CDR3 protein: CASCAVLGGGAAGGYTF
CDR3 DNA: TGTGCCAGCTGTGCGGTCCTGGGTGGGGGGGCTGCTGGTGGCTACACCTTC

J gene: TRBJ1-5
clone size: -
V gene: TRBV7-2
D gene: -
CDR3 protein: CASSLDRNSNQPQHF
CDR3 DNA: TGTGCCAGCAGCCTGGACAGAAATAGCAATCAGCCCCAGCATTTT

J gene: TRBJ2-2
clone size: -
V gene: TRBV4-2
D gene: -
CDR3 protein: CASSQDLGGGTGELFF
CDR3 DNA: TGTGCCAGCAGCCAAGATTTAGGGGGGGGCACCGGGGAGCTGTTTTTT

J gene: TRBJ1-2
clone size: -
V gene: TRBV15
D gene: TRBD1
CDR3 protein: CATSRGSTGGGYGYTF
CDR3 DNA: TGTGCCACCAGCAGAGGGTCAACAGGGGGTGGTTATGGCTACACCTTC

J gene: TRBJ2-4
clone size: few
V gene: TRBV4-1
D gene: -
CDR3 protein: CASSQDGSGMGLAKNIQYF
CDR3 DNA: TGCGCCAGCAGCCAAGACGGTTCGGGGATGGGATTAGCCAAAAACATTCAGTACTTC

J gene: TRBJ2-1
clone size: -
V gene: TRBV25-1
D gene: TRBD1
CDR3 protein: CASSRTGTHEQFF
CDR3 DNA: TGTGCCAGCAGCCGGACAGGGACCCATGAGCAGTTCTTC

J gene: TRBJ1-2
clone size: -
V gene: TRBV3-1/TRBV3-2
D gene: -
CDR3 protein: CASSPAGQNYGYTF
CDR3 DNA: TGTGCCAGCAGCCCAGCAGGGCAAAACTATGGCTACACCTTC

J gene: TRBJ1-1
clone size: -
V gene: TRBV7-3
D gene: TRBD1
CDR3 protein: CASSLMTGAGTEAFF
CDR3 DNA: TGTGCCAGCAGCTTAATGACAGGGGCTGGAACTGAAGCTTTCTTT

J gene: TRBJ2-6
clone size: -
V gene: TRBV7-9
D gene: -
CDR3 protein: CASSHRGPTRGGANVLTF
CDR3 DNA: TGTGCCAGCAGCCACCGGGGTCCTACGCGGGGTGGGGCCAACGTCCTGACTTTC

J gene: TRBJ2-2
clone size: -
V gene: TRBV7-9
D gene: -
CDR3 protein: CASPPEAGLTSPTGELFF
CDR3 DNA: TGTGCCAGCCCTCCCGAAGCAGGGCTTACTAGCCCCACCGGGGAGCTGTTTTTT

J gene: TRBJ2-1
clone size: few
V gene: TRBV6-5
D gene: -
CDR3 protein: CARRQQPRSYNEQFF
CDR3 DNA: TGTGCCAGAAGACAGCAACCCCGCTCCTACAATGAGCAGTTCTTC

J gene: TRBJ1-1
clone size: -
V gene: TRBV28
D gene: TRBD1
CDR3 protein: CASSPPTGWVVTEAFF
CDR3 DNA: TGTGCCAGCAGCCCACCGACAGGGTGGGTTGTGACTGAAGCTTTCTTT

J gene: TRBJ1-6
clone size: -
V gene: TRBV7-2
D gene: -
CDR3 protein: CASSLGRGWNSPLHF
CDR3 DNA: TGTGCCAGCAGCTTAGGTAGGGGGTGGAATTCACCCCTCCACTTT

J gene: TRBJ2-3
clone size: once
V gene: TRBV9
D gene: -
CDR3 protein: CASSASRVRSTDTQYF
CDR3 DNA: TGTGCCAGCAGTGCGAGTCGGGTGAGGAGCACAGATACGCAGTATTTT

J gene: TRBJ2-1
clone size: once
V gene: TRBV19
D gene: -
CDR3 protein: CASSIVGGTYNEQFF
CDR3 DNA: TGTGCCAGTAGTATAGTCGGGGGTACCTACAATGAGCAGTTCTTC

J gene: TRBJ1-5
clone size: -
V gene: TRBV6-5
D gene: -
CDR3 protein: CASSYGGWQPQHF
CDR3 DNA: TGTGCCAGCTCTTATGGGGGCTGGCAGCCCCAGCATTTT

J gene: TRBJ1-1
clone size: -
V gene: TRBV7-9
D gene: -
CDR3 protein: CASSDEVVVYAFF
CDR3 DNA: TGTGCCAGCAGCGACGAGGTAGTGGTGTATGCTTTCTTT

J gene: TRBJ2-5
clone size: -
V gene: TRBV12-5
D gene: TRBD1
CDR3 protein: CASGSGQGPQETQYF
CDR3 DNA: TGTGCTAGTGGCTCAGGACAGGGACCCCAAGAGACCCAGTACTTC

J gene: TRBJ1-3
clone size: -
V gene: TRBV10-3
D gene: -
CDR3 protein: CAISGGGDTIYF
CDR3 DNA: TGTGCCATCAGTGGGGGGGGAGACACCATATATTTT

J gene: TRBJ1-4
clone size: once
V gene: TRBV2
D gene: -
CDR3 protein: CASSEGYAVATNEKLFF
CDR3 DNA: TGTGCCAGCAGTGAAGGGTACGCGGTTGCAACTAATGAAAAACTGTTTTTT

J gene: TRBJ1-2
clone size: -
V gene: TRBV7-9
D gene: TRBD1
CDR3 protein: CASSLTGAVWYGYTF
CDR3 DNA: TGTGCCAGCAGCCTCACAGGGGCGGTTTGGTATGGCTACACCTTC

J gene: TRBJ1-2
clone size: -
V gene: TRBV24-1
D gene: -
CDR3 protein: CATSDPLGYTF
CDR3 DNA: TGTGCCACCAGTGATCCCTTGGGCTACACCTTC

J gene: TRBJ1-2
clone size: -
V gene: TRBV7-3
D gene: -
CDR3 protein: CASSPDRNYGYTF
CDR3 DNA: TGTGCCAGCAGCCCCGACAGGAATTATGGCTACACCTTC

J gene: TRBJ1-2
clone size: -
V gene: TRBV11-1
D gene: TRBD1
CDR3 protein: CASSLNQGANGYTF
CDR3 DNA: TGTGCCAGCAGCTTAAACCAGGGGGCGAATGGCTACACCTTC

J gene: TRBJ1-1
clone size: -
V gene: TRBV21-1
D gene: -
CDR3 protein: CASSKRGQGNTEAFF
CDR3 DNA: TGTGCCAGCAGCAAAAGGGGGCAGGGAAACACTGAAGCTTTCTTT

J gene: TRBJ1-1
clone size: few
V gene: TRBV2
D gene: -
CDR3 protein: CASSEFRGNTEAFF
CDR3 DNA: TGTGCCAGCAGTGAATTTCGAGGAAACACTGAAGCTTTCTTT

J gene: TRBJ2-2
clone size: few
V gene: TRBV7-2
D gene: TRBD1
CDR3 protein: CASSSLPGQGAWTGELFF
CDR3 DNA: TGTGCCAGCAGCTCACTTCCGGGACAGGGGGCTTGGACCGGGGAGCTGTTTTTT

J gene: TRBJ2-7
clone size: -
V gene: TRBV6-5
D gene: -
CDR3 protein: CASRGGGSYEQYF
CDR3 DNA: TGTGCCAGCAGGGGGGGAGGCTCCTACGAGCAGTACTTC

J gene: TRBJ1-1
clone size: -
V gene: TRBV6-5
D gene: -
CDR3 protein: CASTAGMTMNTEAFF
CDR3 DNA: TGTGCCAGCACCGCAGGGATGACAATGAACACTGAAGCTTTCTTT

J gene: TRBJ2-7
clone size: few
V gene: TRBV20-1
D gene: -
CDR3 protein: CSAKRAYEQYF
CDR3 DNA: TGCAGTGCGAAGCGGGCCTACGAGCAGTACTTC

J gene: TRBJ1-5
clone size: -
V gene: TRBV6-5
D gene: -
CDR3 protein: CASSSNRRGNQPQHF
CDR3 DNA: TGTGCCAGCAGTTCCAACAGGAGAGGCAATCAGCCCCAGCATTTT

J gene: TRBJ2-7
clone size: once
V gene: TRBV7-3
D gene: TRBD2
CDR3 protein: CASSPTPGRGGEQYF
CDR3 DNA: TGTGCCAGCAGCCCAACCCCGGGGCGGGGGGGCGAGCAGTACTTC

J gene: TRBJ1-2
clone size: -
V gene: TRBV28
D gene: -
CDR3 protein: CASSPLNYGYTF
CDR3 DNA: TGTGCCAGCAGTCCCCTAAACTATGGCTACACCTTC

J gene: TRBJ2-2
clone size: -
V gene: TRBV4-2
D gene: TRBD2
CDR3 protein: CASSQGVAGGYTGELFF
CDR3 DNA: TGTGCCAGCAGCCAAGGGGTAGCGGGGGGGTACACCGGGGAGCTGTTTTTT